Given below is one T cell receptor (beta chain) in context. J gave up 0 bases and V 1 base, and 5 bases lay outside the gene matches. This CDR3 region has 16 residues. Germline values: CDR1 SGDLS, CDR2 YYNGEE. The assay was immunoSEQ multiplex PCR, and TCRdb's table has in-frame clones only and misses some. The data show under 550,000 clones, with around 90% seen just once and roughly 0.87% held by the top ten. The data were taken from a study of blood T cell repertoires in COVID-19. Study at large: Acute-phase and convalescent COVID-19 samples originated in the United States, Italy and Spain.

This TCR came from a man between 18 and 29 years old with COVID-19, enrolled during active disease. The sequenced sample was peripheral blood. The V gene is TRBV9, the J gene TRBJ2-3; TRBD1 matches at 7 bases. The CDR3 sequence is CASSVSWDRSTDTQYF. CDR3 DNA: TGTGCCAGCAGCGTAAGCTGGGACAGAAGCACAGATACGCAGTATTTT.